Below, 8 T cell receptor beta chains from the same sample are listed, as sequenced in a study of response to subunit inactivated influenza vaccine. TCRdb analysed the RT-PCR reads with MiXCR anew, one entry per CDR3 protein. Among approximately 290,000 distinct CDR3 sequences listed, 20% to 25% were seen once. The specimen was PBMCs from blood, collected approximately 22 months after vaccination. The origin of the receptors is a man aged 45 to 75 who received an inactivated influenza vaccine.

In this sample, this clonotype turned up many times. The rearrangement links TRBV12-3 or TRBV12-4 to TRBJ1-5, with 10 bases lining up with TRBD1. There are 15 residues in the CDR3. Losses at the gene ends were 8 bases for V and 6 bases for J; bases not matched to a gene: 10. As DNA, the CDR3 is TGTGCCAGCGCCCAGAAGGGACAGGGGTTTCAGCCCCAGCATTTT. Residues: CASAQKGQGFQPQHF.

This clonotype was recorded at least ten times. The genes are TRBV7-9 and TRBJ1-1; perhaps TRBD1 as D (5 bases). Germline CDR1 reads SEHNR; CDR2 reads FQNEAQ (reference sequence). The CDR3 contains 15 residues. The ends were cut back, 3 bases at V and 2 bases at J, with 13 bases in the middle. CDR3 protein: CASSFHRILNTEAFF. As DNA, the CDR3 is TGTGCCAGCAGCTTTCACAGGATCTTAAACACTGAAGCTTTCTTT.

This clonotype was observed at least ten times. The CDR3 DNA reads TGTGCCAGCAGACTCCTGCGGACGGGTTCACCCCTCCACTTT. Protein: CASRLLRTGSPLHF. This chain connects TRBV11-2 to TRBJ1-6; no reliable D call. V lost 6 bases to trimming and J lost 9 bases, with 15 bases between them. Germline CDR1 and CDR2: SGHAT and FQNNGV. This CDR3 is built from 14 residues.

This clonotype was seen a few times. V usage is TRBV7-8 and J usage is TRBJ1-5, with 10 bases that match TRBD1. CDR3 size: 17 residues. V lost 5 bases to trimming and J lost 4 bases; unmatched junction nucleotides: 11. The germline CDR1 and CDR2 sequences are SGHVS and FQNEAQ. The CDR3 sequence: CASSRDRGRESNQPQHF. The CDR3 DNA reads as TGTGCCAGCAGCCGGGACAGGGGACGAGAGTCGAATCAGCCCCAGCATTTT.

This clonotype was observed many times. V gene TRBV10-3 combines with J gene TRBJ1-1; tentatively, D is TRBD1 (6 bases). The CDR3 is 13 amino acids. Germline V gene data show CDR1 as ENHRY and CDR2 as SYGVKD. The V end lost 1 base, the J end lost 5 bases, and 8 bases lay between the germline ends. The CDR3 nucleotides are TGTGCCATCAGTGAGTACAGGGAAACTGAAGCTTTCTTT. Translated, it gives CAISEYRETEAFF.

In this sample, this clonotype turned up a few times. The chain uses TRBV9 and TRBJ1-4, with TRBD1 matching over 7 bases. CDR1 SGDLS and CDR2 YYNGEE come from the germline V gene. The CDR3 contains 18 residues. V shed 4 bases and J 7 bases; nucleotides not matched to a gene: 19. CDR3 protein: CASSPKPQDRARGEKLFF. As DNA, the CDR3 is TGTGCCAGCAGCCCAAAGCCCCAAGACAGGGCTAGGGGTGAAAAACTGTTTTTT.

V and J are TRBV11-2 and TRBJ2-3, with 10 bases that match TRBD2. Germline V gene lookup returns CDR1 SGHAT and CDR2 FQNNGV. The CDR3 runs 16 residues. V lost 7 bases, J lost 6 bases, and 13 bases stayed unmatched. The CDR3 DNA reads TGTGCCAGCAACTTGGTCGGGACTAGCGTTGCGGATACGCAGTATTTT. This encodes CASNLVGTSVADTQYF. The variable domain in full, with the rest retrieved from reference TRBV11-2 and TRBJ2-3, is EAGVAQSPRYKIIEKRQSVAFWCNPISGHATLYWYQQILGQGPKLLIQFQNNGVVDDSQLPKDRFSAERLKGVDSTLKIQPAKLEDSAVYLCASNLVGTSVADTQYFGPGTRLTVL.

The chain joins TRBV27 to TRBJ2-7; 9 bases agree with TRBD2. The germline gives CDR1 MNHEY, CDR2 SMNVEV (reference sequence). The CDR3 length is 15 residues. Trimming took 6 bases from V and 2 from J; bases not matched to a gene: 8. CDR3 DNA sequence: TGTGCCAGCAGCATTGGACTAGCGAAAACCTACGAGCAGTACTTC. Protein product: CASSIGLAKTYEQYF.